This paragraph covers one T cell receptor beta chain sequence. This record belongs to a study of control samples from healthy donors and cancer patients. Per germline, CDR1 SGHVS and CDR2 FQNEAQ. Trimming took off 1 base at V and 6 bases at J, with 6 bases between the two ends. The CDR3 loop spans 13 amino acids. Profiling relied on immunoSEQ multiplex PCR, and the TCRdb table lists in-frame clones only, not all of them. The sample carries approximately 170,000 clones, about 90% recorded once. The sequence derives from a woman aged 25 to 39 in good health. The sequencing input was blood. This chain uses TRBV7-8 with TRBJ2-2, with D unresolved. The CDR3 loop reads CASSLVGSGELFF. The CDR3 DNA sequence: TGTGCCAGCAGCTTAGTGGGTTCCGGGGAGCTGTTTTTT.